The 14 T cell receptor beta chains below were found in one sample sequenced in a study of T cells in Graves' hyperthyroidism and ophthalmopathy. TCR beta CDR3 regions were amplified from RNA transcripts. HTBI primers were used for first-round RT-PCR of the TCR CDR3. TCRdb recomputed calls from the multiplex PCR reads with MiXCR, one row per CDR3 protein. The table lists 530,000 or so distinct CDR3 sequences, approximately 44% of them singletons, with more than 7% in the top ten. Sequencing was done on a sample of peripheral blood or thyroid tissue (not recorded which). Source of these receptors: a young woman with Graves' hyperthyroidism.

This clonotype appeared many times. The chain links TRBV5-1 to TRBJ1-1, with TRBD1 matching over 8 bases. From germline, CDR1 is SGHRS and CDR2 YFSETQ. Trimming cost V 4 bases and J 4 bases; bases outside gene matches: 12. CDR3 length: 16 amino acids. CDR3 DNA: TGCGCCAGCAGCCCATACGGACAGGGAGGGACCACTGAAGCTTTCTTT. Its protein product is CASSPYGQGGTTEAFF.

The table lists this clonotype with a count of one. The V and J genes are TRBV29-1 and TRBJ1-3, with D perhaps matching TRBD1 (5 bases). This CDR3 has 14 amino acids. Germline loops: CDR1 SQVTM, CDR2 ANQGSEA. V was trimmed by 8 bases and J by 0 bases, leaving 14 bases between them. The CDR3 reads CSSLSGGSGNTIYF. Written as DNA, the CDR3 is TGCAGCAGCTTGTCCGGGGGCTCTGGAAACACCATATATTTT.

This clonotype was seen more than once but under ten times. The CDR3, as DNA: TGTGCCAGCAGCCAAGGCAGGGTGGGTGCCTACGAGCAGTACTTC. Its translation: CASSQGRVGAYEQYF. The V gene is TRBV3-1, the J gene TRBJ2-7; D perhaps matches TRBD1 (5 bases). The CDR3 is 15 amino acids. CDR1 is LGHDT and CDR2 is YNNKEL in the germline V gene (reference sequence). The V end lost 1 base, the J end lost 2 bases, and 12 bases lay between the germline ends.

Details on this clonotype: This may come from a read error, since a much larger clone is one base off. This rearrangement joins TRBV7-9 to TRBJ1-1, with D possibly TRBD1 on 5 matching bases. CDR3 size: 14 residues. Trimming left V 4 bases short and J 5 bases short, with 14 bases between. Germline values: CDR1 SEHNR, CDR2 FQNEAQ (reference sequence). In DNA form, the CDR3 reads TGTGCCAGCAGCTCGGGACTCTCAGGGACTGAAGCTTTCTTT. Its protein is CASSSGLSGTEAFF.

The sample holds many counts of this clonotype. This chain uses TRBV9 with TRBJ1-2; a possible D gene is TRBD1 (5 bases). The CDR3 consists of 15 residues. Germline loops: CDR1 SGDLS, CDR2 YYNGEE. Trimming shortened V by 0 bases and J by 0 bases, and 9 bases separated the two germline ends. The CDR3 DNA follows: TGTGCCAGCAGCGTAGACAGGATCCCTAACTATGGCTACACCTTC. Its translation: CASSVDRIPNYGYTF.

This clonotype was counted many times. CDR3 protein: CASSQDRESPQHF. CDR3 in DNA: TGTGCCAGCAGTCAGGACAGGGAGTCGCCCCAGCATTTT. This sequence joins TRBV2 and TRBJ1-5; TRBD1 matches at 8 bases. V lost 5 bases, J lost 9 bases, and 6 bases stayed unmatched. The CDR3 loop spans 13 amino acids. In germline, CDR1 is SNHLY, CDR2 FYNNEI.

This clonotype was recorded at least ten times. The chain recombines TRBV5-6 with TRBJ2-5, with a tentative D call TRBD2 (5 bases). The CDR3 has 13 residues. The germline CDR1 and CDR2 sequences are SGHDT and YYEEEE. V lost 0 bases and J lost 5, with 8 bases in between. The CDR3 bases are TGTGCCAGCAGCTTGGGGACTTGGGAGACCCAGTACTTC. Translated: CASSLGTWETQYF.

V is TRBV2 and J is TRBJ2-7; no clear D. The J call may not be correct, given that the DNA end is closer to TRBJ2-1. From germline, CDR1 is SNHLY and CDR2 FYNNEI. This CDR3 has 12 residues. Written as DNA, the CDR3 is TGTGCCAGCAGAGCATTGGGCAATGAGCAGTTCTTC. Translated, it gives CASRALGNEQFF.

V usage is TRBV5-8 and J usage is TRBJ2-2, with D hard to call. Germline CDR1 is SGHTS and CDR2 is YDEGEE. Trimming pared 0 bases from V and 6 bases from J, leaving 12 bases between. CDR3 length: 15 residues. The DNA for the CDR3 is TGTGCCAGCAGCTTGGTTAGGCCGAGAGCCGGGGAGCTGTTTTTT. Its protein product is CASSLVRPRAGELFF.

This clonotype turned up a few times. J is TRBJ2-2 and V is TRBV7-3; perhaps TRBD2 as D (6 bases). This CDR3 is 15 amino acids long. Trimming shortened V by 1 base and J by 5 bases, and 11 bases separated the two germline ends. Germline loops: CDR1 SGHTA, CDR2 FQGTGA. CDR3 protein: CASSLKLGTTGELFF. Here the CDR3 DNA reads TGTGCCAGCAGCTTAAAACTAGGGACTACCGGGGAGCTGTTTTTT.

The table lists this clonotype with a count of one. V gene TRBV20-1 combines with J gene TRBJ2-7; D is undetermined. CDR1 is DFQATT, CDR2 SNEGSKA, per germline (reference sequence). This CDR3 has 12 residues. The V end was cut by 4 bases, the J end by 2 bases, with 9 bases between. This CDR3 is CSATLGTYEQYF. In DNA form, the CDR3 reads TGCAGTGCTACGCTGGGGACCTACGAGCAGTACTTC.

The chain has TRBV6-4 and TRBJ2-2; D remains unclear. From germline, CDR1 is MRHNA and CDR2 SNTAGT. Trimming pared 0 bases from V and 9 bases from J, leaving 8 bases between. The CDR3 runs 13 residues. CDR3 amino acids: CASSDSPSRELFF. CDR3 DNA sequence: TGTGCCAGCAGTGACTCCCCCTCGCGGGAGCTGTTTTTT.

In its sample, this clonotype was seen many times. The CDR3 DNA is TGTGCCAGCAGTCCTTGGGACCCCGGCTACACTGAAGCTTTCTTT. Its protein product is CASSPWDPGYTEAFF. This rearrangement joins TRBV12-3 or TRBV12-4 to TRBJ1-1; D may be TRBD1 (5 bases). This CDR3 is 15 amino acids long. The V end was cut by 5 bases, the J end by 3 bases, with 16 bases between.

The V and J genes are TRBV6-6 and TRBJ1-1; D is unclear. V was pared by 1 base and J by 3 bases, with 21 bases between. Germline V gene lookup returns CDR1 MNHNY and CDR2 SVGAGI (reference sequence). The CDR3 spans 18 residues. As DNA, the CDR3 is TGTGCCAGCAGTTACTTTCGACAAGGGTCCTTAAGGGACACTGAAGCTTTCTTT. The encoded protein is CASSYFRQGSLRDTEAFF.